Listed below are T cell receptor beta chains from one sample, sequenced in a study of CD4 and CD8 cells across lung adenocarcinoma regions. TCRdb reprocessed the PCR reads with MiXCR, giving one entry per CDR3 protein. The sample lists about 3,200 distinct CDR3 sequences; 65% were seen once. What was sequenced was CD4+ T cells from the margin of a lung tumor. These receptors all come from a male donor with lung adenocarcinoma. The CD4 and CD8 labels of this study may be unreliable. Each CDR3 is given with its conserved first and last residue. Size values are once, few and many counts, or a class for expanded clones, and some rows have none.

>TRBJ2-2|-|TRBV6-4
CASRPFPIGELFF
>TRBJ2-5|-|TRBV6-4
CASSDSSGRETQYF
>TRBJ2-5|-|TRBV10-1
CASSEFRGSGGEETQYF
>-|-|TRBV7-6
CASSLSSGAHYEQYF
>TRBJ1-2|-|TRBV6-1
CASSADVANYGYTF
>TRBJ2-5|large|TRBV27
CASRETGEETQYF
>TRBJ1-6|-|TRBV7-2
CASSLNEGRSSPLHF
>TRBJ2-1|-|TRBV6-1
CASSEEWYNEQFF
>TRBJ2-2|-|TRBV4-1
CASSREGSSGELFF
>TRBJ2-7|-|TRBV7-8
CASSLGHTYEQYF
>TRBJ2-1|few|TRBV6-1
CASRSGTTQSYNEQFF